This record looks at one T cell receptor (beta chain) sequence and its context. Generated by immunoSEQ multiplex PCR, the TCRdb table keeps only in-frame clones and is missing some. The sample has about 360,000 clones, approximately 86% seen once. This sample is drawn from a study of blood T cell repertoires in COVID-19. Across the whole study: Both acute and convalescent COVID-19 samples were obtained from the United States, Italy and Spain. T cells, B-cell-depleted T cells, or PBMCs provided the cDNA or gDNA that served as material.

The ends lost 6 bases at V and 2 bases at J; junction bases unmatched: 3. The CDR3 covers 13 residues. CDR1 and CDR2 (germline): WSHSY, SAAADI. The sequence derives from a woman aged 60-75 years with COVID-19, enrolled during active disease. The sequenced sample was peripheral blood. V is TRBV10-2 and J is TRBJ2-5; TRBD2 aligns across 7 bases. The CDR3 is CASRGAGQETQYF. CDR3 nucleotide sequence: TGCGCCAGCAGGGGAGCGGGGCAAGAGACCCAGTACTTC.